This entry lists 28 T cell receptor beta chains sequenced from one sample in a study of OX40 agonist ivuxolimab in advanced cancers. Some clones are missing from TCRdb's copy, which holds only in-frame ones; the method was immunoSEQ multiplex PCR. The table lists tens of thousands of clones, approximately 90% of them singletons. This specimen was CD4+ or CD8+ T cells sorted from blood, taken in a trial of the OX40 agonist ivuxolimab. The source of these receptors is an adult with an advanced solid tumor such as melanoma, head and neck, liver or kidney cancer.

The gene calls are TRBV18 and TRBJ2-7, with D hard to call. The V end lost 4 bases, the J end lost 6 bases, and 19 bases lay between the germline ends. The CDR3 has 15 residues. Looked up from germline, CDR1 is KGHSH and CDR2 is LQKENI. CDR3 loop: CASSLREARNPEQYF. CDR3 coding DNA: TGTGCCAGCTCACTCCGCGAGGCGAGGAATCCCGAGCAGTACTTC. Variable domain in full (rest from reference TRBV18 and TRBJ2-7): NAGVMQNPRHLVRRRGQEARLRCSPMKGHSHVYWYRQLPEEGLKFMVYLQKENIIDESGMPKERFSAEFPKEGPSILRIQQVVRGDSAAYFCASSLREARNPEQYFGPGTRLTVT.

The V and J genes are TRBV28 and TRBJ2-2; D is unresolved. V was clipped by 5 bases and J by 6 bases, with 7 bases between them. The CDR3 is 12 amino acids. Germline loops: CDR1 MDHEN, CDR2 SYDVKM. The CDR3 region is CASSRISGELFF. As DNA, the CDR3 is TGTGCCAGCAGTCGAATTTCCGGGGAGCTGTTTTTT.

The CDR3 DNA is TGTGCCAGCAGCTTATATGGGGGGCGTCGGCCCCAGCATTTT. It is translated as CASSLYGGRRPQHF. This chain joins TRBV5-8 and TRBJ1-5, with D perhaps TRBD1 (6 bases). CDR1 and CDR2 (germline): SGHTS, YDEGEE. Trimming took 2 bases from V and 9 from J, leaving 15 bases between them. The length of the CDR3 is 14 residues.

The J gene is TRBJ1-5, the V gene TRBV7-7; D is perhaps TRBD1 (6 bases). The CDR3 has 16 amino acids. In germline, CDR1 is SSHAT, CDR2 FNYEAQ (reference sequence). This CDR3 is CASFLRTDISNQPQHF. CDR3 DNA sequence: TGTGCTAGCTTCCTTCGGACAGACATTAGCAATCAGCCCCAGCATTTT.

The genes are TRBV9 and TRBJ2-3, with unresolved D. The V and J ends lost 0 bases and 0 bases respectively, with 11 bases between them. This CDR3 has 16 amino acids. The germline V gene has CDR1 SGDLS and CDR2 YYNGEE. In nucleotides, the CDR3 is TGTGCCAGCAGCGTAGACGAAGGGTCAAGCACAGATACGCAGTATTTT. Protein sequence: CASSVDEGSSTDTQYF.

The V and J genes are TRBV14 and TRBJ1-2, with unresolved D. Trimming shortened V by 4 bases and J by 7 bases, and 13 bases separated the two germline ends. Germline V gene data show CDR1 as SGHDN and CDR2 as FVKESK. CDR3 length: 13 amino acids. The chain's CDR3 is CASSPSRSFGYTF. CDR3 coding DNA: TGTGCCAGCAGCCCCTCTAGGAGTTTTGGCTACACCTTC.

This chain joins TRBV5-6 and TRBJ2-5; TRBD2 agrees at 15 bases. V dropped 6 bases and J dropped 5; count of bases not matched to a gene: 14. The CDR3 contains 18 residues. Germline V gene lookup returns CDR1 SGHDT and CDR2 YYEEEE. The CDR3 DNA reads TGTGCCAGCACCTCGCCCGGACTAGCGGGAGGGCCCCGTGAGACCCAGTACTTC. Translated: CASTSPGLAGGPRETQYF.

The V and J genes are TRBV28 and TRBJ1-1; D remains unclear. This CDR3 has 11 amino acids. Trimming took off 7 bases at V and 6 bases at J, with 9 bases between the two ends. CDR1 is MDHEN, CDR2 SYDVKM, per germline. The DNA of the CDR3 is TGTGCCAGCAACTTAAGAGCTGAAGCTTTCTTT. Its protein product is CASNLRAEAFF. Combining the CDR3 with reference TRBV28 and TRBJ1-1 gives the whole variable domain DVKVTQSSRYLVKRTGEKVFLECVQDMDHENMFWYRQDPGLGLRLIYFSYDVKMKEKGDIPEGYSVSREKKERFSLILESASTNQTSMYLCASNLRAEAFFGQGTRLTVV.

This chain uses TRBV25-1 with TRBJ2-7; D not resolved. Germline values: CDR1 MGHDK, CDR2 SYGVNS. The CDR3 extends over 14 amino acids. V lost 2 bases and J 6 bases, leaving 14 bases between the germline ends. Here the CDR3 DNA reads TGTGCCAGCAGTGAAAGTGGGCCTCCGACCGAGCAGTACTTC. It encodes CASSESGPPTEQYF.

The chain employs TRBV14 and TRBJ1-1, with unresolved D. Germline assignment: CDR1 SGHDN and CDR2 FVKESK. The CDR3 runs 11 residues. V shed 4 bases and J shed 2 bases, with 2 bases lying between them. The CDR3 spells CASSLNTEAFF. The CDR3 DNA is TGTGCCAGCAGCCTAAACACTGAAGCTTTCTTT. The whole variable domain, remainder taken from reference TRBV14 and TRBJ1-1, is EAGVTQFPSHSVIEKGQTVTLRCDPISGHDNLYWYRRVMGKEIKFLLHFVKESKQDESGMPNNRFLAERTGGTYSTLKVQPAELEDSGVYFCASSLNTEAFFGQGTRLTVV.

This chain joins TRBV29-1 and TRBJ2-1, with D tentatively TRBD2 (5 bases). With 5 bases removed from V and 0 bases from J, the gap between germline ends came to 14 bases. Germline-derived CDR1 and CDR2 are SQVTM and ANQGSEA. CDR3 length: 15 amino acids. The CDR3 sequence is CSVLPLGSSYNEQFF. The DNA of the CDR3 is TGCAGCGTTCTCCCGCTGGGGAGCTCCTACAATGAGCAGTTCTTC.

This chain joins TRBV28 and TRBJ1-2; a weak D match, TRBD1 (5 bases). In germline, CDR1 is MDHEN, CDR2 SYDVKM. The V gene lost 5 bases and the J gene lost 3 bases, with 19 bases spanning the gap. This CDR3 has 16 residues. The DNA of the CDR3 is TGTGCCAGCAGTCCTAACCCTCCTGACAGCCACTATGGCTACACCTTC. Amino acids: CASSPNPPDSHYGYTF.

The genes are TRBV6-1 and TRBJ2-7; the match to TRBD2 covers 8 bases. J was trimmed by 2 bases and V by 6 bases; bases with no gene match: 6. CDR1 and CDR2 (germline): MNHNS, SASEGT. The CDR3 has 14 amino acids. CDR3 DNA: TGTGCCAGCAGACGGGAGGGCCTAACCTACGAGCAGTACTTC. It encodes CASRREGLTYEQYF.

The V call is TRBV6-5, the J call TRBJ1-2; 9 bases map to TRBD1. The CDR3 runs 14 residues. Losses at the gene ends were 5 bases for V and 5 bases for J; bases not matched to a gene: 6. Germline assignment: CDR1 MNHEY and CDR2 SVGAGI. CDR3 loop: CASSRQGVAYGYTF. CDR3 bases: TGTGCCAGCAGTCGACAGGGGGTTGCGTATGGCTACACCTTC.

This clone was seen a few times. The rearrangement uses TRBV5-1 and TRBJ2-7; D is uncertain. This CDR3 comprises 15 residues. Germline values: CDR1 SGHRS, CDR2 YFSETQ. The V gene lost 7 bases and the J gene lost 5 bases, with 22 bases spanning the gap. CDR3 bases: TGCGCCAGCGCACCTCTGGGGATACTCACGGACGAGCAGTACTTC. It specifies CASAPLGILTDEQYF.

The V call is TRBV7-9, the J call TRBJ2-3; D uncertain. From germline, CDR1 is SEHNR and CDR2 FQNEAQ (reference sequence). The CDR3 length is 13 residues. V dropped 3 bases and J dropped 1 base, with 5 bases sitting between them. The chain's CDR3 is CASSFMRTDTQYF. As DNA, the CDR3 is TGTGCCAGCAGCTTCATGCGCACAGATACGCAGTATTTT. Full variable domain (rest looked up from reference TRBV7-9 and TRBJ2-3): DTGVSQNPRHKITKRGQNVTFRCDPISEHNRLYWYRQTLGQGPEFLTYFQNEAQLEKSRLLSDRFSAERPKGSFSTLEIQRTEQGDSAMYLCASSFMRTDTQYFGPGTRLTVL.

This clone was recorded only once. This rearrangement joins TRBV10-3 to TRBJ1-4; perhaps TRBD1 as D (6 bases). The CDR3 has 16 amino acids. CDR1 and CDR2 from the germline V gene are ENHRY and SYGVKD. V lost 3 bases, J lost 3 bases, and 14 bases lay in between. CDR3 nucleotides: TGTGCCATCAGTGATGGGGGGCCCAGGTCTAATGAAAAACTGTTTTTT. Its translation: CAISDGGPRSNEKLFF.

The chain is built from TRBV5-1 and TRBJ2-7, with unresolved D. Germline CDR1 reads SGHRS; CDR2 reads YFSETQ. This CDR3 comprises 14 residues. V shed 2 bases and J shed 0 bases, with 9 bases lying between them. The CDR3 nucleotides are TGCGCCAGCAGCTTCAGGACCGTCTCCTACGAGCAGTACTTC. This codes for CASSFRTVSYEQYF.

The V and J genes are TRBV10-3 and TRBJ1-3; no reliable D call. The V gene lost 4 bases and the J gene lost 4 bases, with 11 bases spanning the gap. The CDR3 is made up of 14 amino acids. Per germline, CDR1 ENHRY and CDR2 SYGVKD. The CDR3 bases are TGTGCCATCAGTGCAACGGACGGAGGAAACACCATATATTTT. This sequence encodes CAISATDGGNTIYF.

V is TRBV7-2 and J is TRBJ2-3; D gene uncertain. CDR3 size: 13 residues. V lost 2 bases to trimming and J lost 6 bases, with 9 bases between them. The germline V gene has CDR1 SGHTA and CDR2 FQGNSA. The CDR3 nucleotides are TGTGCCAGCAGCTTACTACCCGGGGATACGCAGTATTTT. It translates to CASSLLPGDTQYF.

This chain uses TRBV11-2 with TRBJ1-2, with 7 bases aligning to TRBD1. The trim removed 2 bases at V and 0 bases at J, leaving 6 bases unmatched. CDR3 size: 16 residues. The germline gives CDR1 SGHAT, CDR2 FQNNGV. The CDR3 DNA sequence: TGTGCCAGCAGCTTAAGGGGACAGCTTTCTAACTATGGCTACACCTTC. Translated, it gives CASSLRGQLSNYGYTF.

The V gene is TRBV5-4, the J gene TRBJ2-1, with TRBD2 matching over 10 bases. With 0 bases clipped from V and 10 bases from J, the junction kept 4 bases outside the gene matches. Germline V gives CDR1 SGHNT, CDR2 YYREEE (reference sequence). The CDR3 is 14 residues long. The CDR3 coding sequence is TGTGCCAGCAGCTTGGCCGCGACTAGCGGGGAGCAGTTCTTC. Translated: CASSLAATSGEQFF. Drawing the rest from reference TRBV5-4 and TRBJ2-1, the complete variable domain is ETGVTQSPTHLIKTRGQQVTLRCSSQSGHNTVSWYQQALGQGPQFIFQYYREEENGRGNFPPRFSGLQFPNYSSELNVNALELDDSALYLCASSLAATSGEQFFGPGTRLTVL.

V is TRBV29-1 and J is TRBJ1-2; D not certain. Germline V gene lookup returns CDR1 SQVTM and CDR2 ANQGSEA. Trimming pared 2 bases from V and 2 bases from J, leaving 12 bases between. This CDR3 comprises 14 residues. The DNA for the CDR3 is TGCAGCGTTGAATTGCGGGAACCCAACTATGGCTACACCTTC. As protein: CSVELREPNYGYTF.

The V gene is TRBV4-1, the J gene TRBJ2-1, with TRBD2 matching 14 bases. Germline trimming cut 1 base from V and 5 bases from J; bases unmatched to any gene: 1. From germline, CDR1 is MGHRA and CDR2 YSYEKL. The CDR3 has 16 amino acids. The CDR3 protein is CASSQGTSGGNNEQFF. The CDR3 DNA is TGCGCCAGCAGCCAAGGGACTAGCGGGGGGAACAATGAGCAGTTCTTC.

The chain recombines TRBV5-1 with TRBJ2-5; 7 bases agree with TRBD2. Germline V CDR1 and CDR2: SGHRS, YFSETQ. The CDR3 runs 16 residues. V trimming: 0 bases; J trimming: 1 base; junction bases outside the gene matches: 6. The CDR3 DNA is TGCGCCAGCAGCTTGGGTGCGGGAGCGGCCCAAGAGACCCAGTACTTC. Amino acids: CASSLGAGAAQETQYF.

The V call is TRBV5-6, the J call TRBJ2-1; 8 bases are a match to TRBD2. V lost 4 bases to trimming and J lost 0 bases; unmatched junction nucleotides: 9. The CDR3 runs 17 residues. Germline CDR1 reads SGHDT; CDR2 reads YYEEEE. CDR3 loop: CASSPGLAQSSYNEQFF. As DNA, the CDR3 is TGTGCCAGCAGCCCTGGACTAGCACAAAGCTCCTACAATGAGCAGTTCTTC.

The chain is built from TRBV2 and TRBJ2-1; 7 bases agree with TRBD2. The CDR3 extends over 15 amino acids. Germline CDR1 reads SNHLY; CDR2 reads FYNNEI. The trim removed 6 bases at V and 13 bases at J, leaving 18 bases unmatched. The CDR3 DNA sequence: TGTGCCAGCAGGGGACTGGGACTACAGGAGAGAAGCCAGTTCTTC. Protein sequence: CASRGLGLQERSQFF.

The J gene is TRBJ1-4, the V gene TRBV30; the D is unclear. Germline CDR1 is GTSNPN and CDR2 is SVGIG (reference sequence). The CDR3 contains 11 residues. Between the trimmed V and J ends, which lost 0 bases and 10 bases, there was a span of 6 bases. The CDR3 nucleotides read TGTGCCTGGAGTGTATCGGGAAAACTGTTTTTT. It specifies CAWSVSGKLFF.